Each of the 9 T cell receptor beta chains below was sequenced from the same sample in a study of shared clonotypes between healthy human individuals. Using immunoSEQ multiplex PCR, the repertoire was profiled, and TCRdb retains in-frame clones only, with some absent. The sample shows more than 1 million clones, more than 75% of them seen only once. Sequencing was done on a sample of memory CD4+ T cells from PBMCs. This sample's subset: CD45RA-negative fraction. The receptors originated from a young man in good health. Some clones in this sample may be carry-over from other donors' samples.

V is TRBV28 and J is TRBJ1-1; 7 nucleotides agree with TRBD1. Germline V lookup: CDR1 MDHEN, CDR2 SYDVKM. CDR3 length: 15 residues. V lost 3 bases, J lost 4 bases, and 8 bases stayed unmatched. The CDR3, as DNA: TGTGCCAGCAGTTTGGGGCGGAGGACAGGCACTGAAGCTTTCTTT. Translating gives CASSLGRRTGTEAFF.

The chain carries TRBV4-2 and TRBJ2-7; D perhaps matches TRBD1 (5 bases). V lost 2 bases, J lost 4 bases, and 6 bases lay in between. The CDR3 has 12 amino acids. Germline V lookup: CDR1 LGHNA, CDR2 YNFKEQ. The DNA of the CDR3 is TGTGCCAGCAGCCAACAGGGATACGAGCAGTACTTC. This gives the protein CASSQQGYEQYF.

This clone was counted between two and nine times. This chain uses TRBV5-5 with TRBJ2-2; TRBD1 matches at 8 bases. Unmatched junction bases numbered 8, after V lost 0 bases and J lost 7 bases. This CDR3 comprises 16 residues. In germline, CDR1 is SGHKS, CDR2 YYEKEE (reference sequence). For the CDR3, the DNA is TGTGCCAGCAGCTTGGGTCCGGGACAGGCTGGCGGGGAGCTGTTTTTT. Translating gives CASSLGPGQAGGELFF.

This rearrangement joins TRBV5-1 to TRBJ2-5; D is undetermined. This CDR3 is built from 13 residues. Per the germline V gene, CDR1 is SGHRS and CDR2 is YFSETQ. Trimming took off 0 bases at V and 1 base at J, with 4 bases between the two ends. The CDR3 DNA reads TGCGCCAGCAGCTTGGTTATCCAAGAGACCCAGTACTTC. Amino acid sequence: CASSLVIQETQYF.

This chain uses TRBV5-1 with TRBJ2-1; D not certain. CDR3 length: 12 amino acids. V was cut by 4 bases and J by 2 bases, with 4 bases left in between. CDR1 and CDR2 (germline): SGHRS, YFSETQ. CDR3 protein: CASSGTYNEQFF. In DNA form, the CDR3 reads TGCGCCAGCAGCGGAACCTACAATGAGCAGTTCTTC.

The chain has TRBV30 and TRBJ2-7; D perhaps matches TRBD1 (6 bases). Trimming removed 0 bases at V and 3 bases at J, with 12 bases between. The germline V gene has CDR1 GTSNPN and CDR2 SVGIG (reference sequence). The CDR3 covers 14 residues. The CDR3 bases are TGTGCCTGGAGTGTACAGGGCGGACTCTACGAGCAGTACTTC. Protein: CAWSVQGGLYEQYF.

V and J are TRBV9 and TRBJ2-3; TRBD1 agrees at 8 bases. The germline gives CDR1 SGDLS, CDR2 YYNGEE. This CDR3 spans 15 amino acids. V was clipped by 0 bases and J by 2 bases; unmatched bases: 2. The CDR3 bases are TGTGCCAGCAGCGTAGCAGGGGGCCCCACAGATACGCAGTATTTT. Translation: CASSVAGGPTDTQYF.

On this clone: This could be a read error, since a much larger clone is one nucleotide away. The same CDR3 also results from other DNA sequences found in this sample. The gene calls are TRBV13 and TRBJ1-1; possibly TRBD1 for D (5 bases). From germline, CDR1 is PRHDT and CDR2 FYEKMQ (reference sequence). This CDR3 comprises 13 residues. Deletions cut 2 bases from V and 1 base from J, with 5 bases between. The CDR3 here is CASSLQGNTEAFF. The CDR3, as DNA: TGTGCCAGCAGCTTACAGGGGAACACTGAAGCTTTCTTT.

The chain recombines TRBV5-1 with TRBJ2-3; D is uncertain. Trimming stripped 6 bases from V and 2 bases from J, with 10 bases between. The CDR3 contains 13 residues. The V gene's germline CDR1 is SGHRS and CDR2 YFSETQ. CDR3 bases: TGCGCCAGCAAAAGGCCTTTCACAGATACGCAGTATTTT. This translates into CASKRPFTDTQYF. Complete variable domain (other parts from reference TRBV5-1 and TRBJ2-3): KAGVTQTPRYLIKTRGQQVTLSCSPISGHRSVSWYQQTPGQGLQFLFEYFSETQRNKGNFPGRFSGRQFSNSRSEMNVSTLELGDSALYLCASKRPFTDTQYFGPGTRLTVL.